This T cell receptor (beta chain) comes out of a study of beta chain features in type 1 diabetes. The authors reverse transcribed all of the isolated RNA, so sequencing captured expressed TCRB transcripts. TCRdb keeps only in-frame clones here, not all; method: immunoSEQ multiplex PCR. The repertoire holds 300,000 to 350,000 clones, around 8.5% seen once, with 0.95% to 1.1% in the top ten. This clone was counted between two and nine times. Its antigen is undetermined. Study-level points and caveats: Type 1 diabetes patients had moderately but significantly shorter TCRB CDR3s in all four CD4+ subsets.

This CDR3 contains 15 residues. V lost 4 bases and J lost 0; bases outside the gene matches: 2. Germline CDR1 and CDR2: SGDLS and YYNGEE. The sequence derives from a man aged 25-40 years with type 1 diabetes. The sample taken for sequencing was central memory CD4+ T cells from blood. The chain has TRBV9 and TRBJ2-3; 10 bases map to TRBD1. The CDR3 sequence is CASSLGQGSTDTQYF. The CDR3 region has the DNA TGTGCCAGCAGCTTGGGACAGGGGAGCACAGATACGCAGTATTTT.